Following are 27 T cell receptor beta chains from one sample sequenced in a study of regulatory T cells in long-lasting Graves disease. iRepertoire HTBI primers and Arm-PCR of CDR3 regions built TCR beta libraries. TCRdb reprocessed the multiplex PCR reads with MiXCR, giving one entry per CDR3 protein. In the table there are about 660,000 distinct CDR3 sequences, around 30% of which are singletons. The time point here: persistent/refractory GD, antithyroid drugs over 5 years with positive TRAb. The TCR library was made from RNA extracted from PBMCs. The sample here was peripheral blood mononuclear cells (PBMCs), taken when the disease was refractory, from a patient treated with antithyroid drugs. These receptors originate from a female donor with Graves disease.

The J gene is TRBJ1-2, the V gene TRBV29-1; tentatively, D is TRBD1 (5 bases). The CDR3 has 13 residues. Trimming removed 4 bases at V and 4 bases at J, with 13 bases between. Germline V gene sequence: CDR1 SQVTM, CDR2 ANQGSEA. The CDR3 is CSVGERGGYGYTF. For the CDR3, the DNA is TGCAGCGTTGGAGAGAGGGGAGGCTATGGCTACACCTTC.

Only a few counts were recorded for this clonotype. The chain links TRBV5-1 to TRBJ2-7; 10 bases line up with TRBD1. V dropped 4 bases and J dropped 5; count of bases not matched to a gene: 9. Germline values: CDR1 SGHRS, CDR2 YFSETQ. The CDR3 length is 15 residues. DNA of the CDR3: TGCGCCAGCAGCGGAATGACAGGGGGCACAGACGAGCAGTACTTC. This sequence encodes CASSGMTGGTDEQYF.

The genes are TRBV11-2 and TRBJ2-7; 8 bases agree with TRBD2. J gave up 5 bases and V 1 base, and 7 bases lay outside the gene matches. Germline assignment: CDR1 SGHAT and CDR2 FQNNGV. The CDR3 loop spans 15 amino acids. CDR3 in DNA: TGTGCCAGCAGCTTAGGGGGAGCGGGAGCCCACGAGCAGTACTTC. It translates to CASSLGGAGAHEQYF.

This clonotype came up many times. The chain joins TRBV28 to TRBJ1-2; TRBD1 aligns across 8 bases. The CDR3 has 14 amino acids. Per the germline V gene, CDR1 is MDHEN and CDR2 is SYDVKM. Unmatched junction bases numbered 8, after V lost 6 bases and J lost 5 bases. CDR3 coding DNA: TGTGCCAGCAGCCCCACAGGGGGTTTATATGGCTACACCTTC. Amino acid sequence: CASSPTGGLYGYTF.

The chain uses TRBV12-3 or TRBV12-4 and TRBJ1-2, with D perhaps TRBD1 (5 bases). The germline V and J ends were trimmed by 2 bases and 6 bases, with 10 bases remaining between them. The CDR3 is 13 amino acids. The CDR3 here is CASSLIQGNGYTF. CDR3 nucleotide sequence: TGTGCCAGCAGTTTAATCCAGGGCAATGGCTACACCTTC.

This clonotype was seen only a few times. The chain recombines TRBV2 with TRBJ1-3; maybe TRBD1 (5 bases). The CDR3 is 14 residues long. Trimming took 4 bases from V and 0 from J, leaving 7 bases between them. CDR1 SNHLY and CDR2 FYNNEI come from the germline V gene. CDR3 residues: CASSVGHSGNTIYF. Here the CDR3 DNA reads TGTGCCAGCAGTGTAGGACACTCTGGAAACACCATATATTTT.

J is TRBJ2-2 and V is TRBV6-1; 8 bases agree with TRBD2. Germline V gives CDR1 MNHNS, CDR2 SASEGT. With 1 base clipped from V and 0 bases from J, the junction kept 1 base outside the gene matches. The CDR3 runs to 16 residues. CDR3 in DNA: TGTGCCAGCAGTGAAGAACTAGCGGCGAACACCGGGGAGCTGTTTTTT. This sequence encodes CASSEELAANTGELFF.

This clonotype was observed at least ten times. The chain combines TRBV12-3 or TRBV12-4 with TRBJ2-5; 11 positions match TRBD2. J gave up 5 bases and V 6 bases, and 2 bases lay outside the gene matches. The CDR3 is 13 amino acids. In nucleotides, the CDR3 is TGTGCCAGCAGACTAGCGGGAGCTGAGACCCAGTACTTC. Translated: CASRLAGAETQYF.

This clonotype was recorded a few times. The rearrangement joins TRBV2 to TRBJ1-5, with a possible D match to TRBD1 (5 bases). V was trimmed by 6 bases and J by 2 bases, leaving 14 bases between them. The germline CDR1 and CDR2 sequences are SNHLY and FYNNEI. The CDR3 is 15 amino acids. CDR3 sequence (DNA): TGTGCCAGCAGCAGGGAACGAGCGGGCAATCAGCCCCAGCATTTT. Translated: CASSRERAGNQPQHF.

The gene calls are TRBV30 and TRBJ1-1, with D possibly TRBD1 on 6 matching bases. The CDR3 has 14 residues. Deletions cut 3 bases from V and 5 bases from J, with 16 bases between. CDR1 and CDR2 (germline): GTSNPN, SVGIG (reference sequence). CDR3 in amino acids: CAWRLTGRRTEAFF. The CDR3 nucleotides are TGTGCCTGGAGGTTGACAGGCCGGAGGACTGAAGCTTTCTTT.

V and J are TRBV29-1 and TRBJ2-5; possibly TRBD2 for D (6 bases). The CDR3 loop spans 13 amino acids. Germline-derived CDR1 and CDR2 are SQVTM and ANQGSEA. V lost 2 bases to trimming and J lost 2 bases, with 9 bases between them. CDR3 loop: CSVESSGQETQYF. DNA for the CDR3: TGCAGCGTTGAATCCAGCGGGCAAGAGACCCAGTACTTC.

This clonotype was observed a few times. At one end, the junction sequence differs from germline, possibly due to a read error. The chain links TRBV5-1 to TRBJ2-5, with 12 bases lining up with TRBD2. This CDR3 region has 16 residues. CDR1 is SGHRS and CDR2 is YFSETQ in the germline V gene. The CDR3 DNA is TGTGCCAGCAGCTCTCCGACTAGCGGGAGTCCAGAGACCCAGTACTTC. This sequence encodes CASSSPTSGSPETQYF.

This clonotype appeared once. This chain connects TRBV29-1 to TRBJ2-7, with D possibly being TRBD1 or TRBD2 (6 bases each). Germline V gene sequence: CDR1 SQVTM, CDR2 ANQGSEA. Between the trimmed V and J ends, which lost 6 bases and 2 bases, there was a span of 17 bases. This CDR3 comprises 14 residues. CDR3 protein: CSVVGGLRTYEQYF. In DNA form, the CDR3 reads TGCAGCGTCGTAGGGGGACTTCGAACCTACGAGCAGTACTTC.

This clonotype was counted only a few times. The V call is TRBV9, the J call TRBJ2-5; a weak D match, TRBD2 (5 bases). Germline-derived CDR1 and CDR2 are SGDLS and YYNGEE. This CDR3 is 15 amino acids long. Trimming removed 4 bases at V and 0 bases at J, with 13 bases between. The CDR3 DNA sequence: TGTGCCAGCAGCCCGAGGGCAGGCTACCAAGAGACCCAGTACTTC. Its translation: CASSPRAGYQETQYF.

The genes are TRBV20-1 and TRBJ1-3; no clear D gene. CDR3 length: 12 residues. Germline V lookup: CDR1 DFQATT, CDR2 SNEGSKA (reference sequence). V was cut by 3 bases and J by 6 bases, with 9 bases left in between. CDR3 DNA sequence: TGCAGTGCTAGTGAACCGCCAAACACCATATATTTT. It yields the protein CSASEPPNTIYF.

Turning to this clonotype: The conserved phenylalanine or tryptophan is not found at the CDR3 terminus, so this likely reflects a read error. The DNA of the CDR3 is TGTGCCAGCAGTTACGACCTGAACACTGAAGCTTTCATT. It specifies CASSYDLNTEAFI. The chain has TRBV6-5 and TRBJ1-1; D not certain. This CDR3 has 13 residues. The germline V gene has CDR1 MNHEY and CDR2 SVGAGI. With 2 bases removed from V and 0 bases from J, the gap between germline ends came to 4 bases.

This clonotype appeared a few times. The chain recombines TRBV15 with TRBJ1-5; 8 positions agree with TRBD1. The CDR3 runs 18 residues. After removal of 7 bases from V and 4 bases from J, the junction contained 18 bases not matched to a gene. CDR1 is LNHNV and CDR2 is YYDKDF in the germline V gene (reference sequence). The CDR3 DNA sequence: TGTGCCACCACCTCAGTTGGACAGGGTCCTATAAGGAATCAGCCCCAGCATTTT. This sequence encodes CATTSVGQGPIRNQPQHF.

The CDR3 reads CASSQGLAGGGTGELFF. CDR3 sequence (DNA): TGTGCCAGCAGCCAAGGACTAGCGGGAGGGGGAACCGGGGAGCTGTTTTTT. The V and J genes are TRBV4-2 and TRBJ2-2; 14 bases are a match to TRBD2. The CDR3 is 17 residues long. V dropped 1 base and J dropped 5; count of bases not matched to a gene: 3. Germline V lookup: CDR1 LGHNA, CDR2 YNFKEQ.

This clonotype has more than one count but fewer than ten. The J gene is TRBJ1-1, the V gene TRBV6-1; D possibly corresponds to TRBD1 (6 bases). The CDR3 loop spans 14 amino acids. With 3 bases removed from V and 4 bases from J, the gap between germline ends came to 12 bases. Germline values: CDR1 MNHNS, CDR2 SASEGT. The CDR3 loop is CASSDTQGSTEAFF. In DNA form, the CDR3 reads TGTGCCAGCAGTGACACACAGGGCTCCACTGAAGCTTTCTTT.

This clonotype was counted only a few times. The V gene is TRBV6-2 or TRBV6-3, the J gene TRBJ2-7, with D unclear. The V gene lost 0 bases and the J gene lost 9 bases, with 6 bases spanning the gap. The germline gives CDR1 MNHEY, CDR2 SVGEGT. This CDR3 has 11 amino acids. This CDR3 reads CASSYSAGQYF. In DNA form, the CDR3 reads TGTGCCAGCAGTTACTCGGCAGGGCAGTACTTC.

The table lists this clonotype with many counts. The V and J genes are TRBV2 and TRBJ1-1; D possibly corresponds to TRBD1 (6 bases). CDR1 and CDR2 (germline): SNHLY, FYNNEI. CDR3 length equals 15 residues. The V end lost 7 bases, the J end lost 0 bases, and 15 bases lay between the germline ends. Here the CDR3 DNA reads TGTGCCAGCACCGGGGGGGGACAAGTGAACACTGAAGCTTTCTTT. It encodes CASTGGGQVNTEAFF. Complete variable domain (other parts from reference TRBV2 and TRBJ1-1): EPEVTQTPSHQVTQMGQEVILRCVPISNHLYFYWYRQILGQKVEFLVSFYNNEISEKSEIFDDQFSVERPDGSNFTLKIRSTKLEDSAMYFCASTGGGQVNTEAFFGQGTRLTVV.

At least ten counts were recorded for this clonotype. J is TRBJ1-4 and V is TRBV6-5, with a tentative D call TRBD1 (5 bases). The CDR3 is 15 amino acids. V lost 4 bases to trimming and J lost 10 bases, with 19 bases between them. The germline V gene encodes CDR1 MNHEY and CDR2 SVGAGI. The CDR3 spells CASSSRGGADGKLFF. The CDR3 bases are TGTGCCAGCAGTTCGCGGGGCGGGGCAGACGGAAAACTGTTTTTT.

The sample holds a few counts of this clonotype. The CDR3 nucleotides read TGTGCCAGCAGATCGACCGGGACGGGGAACACCATATATTTT. Translating gives CASRSTGTGNTIYF. The chain combines TRBV6-1 with TRBJ1-3; a possible D gene is TRBD1 (5 bases). CDR1 and CDR2 (germline): MNHNS, SASEGT. The CDR3 totals 14 residues. V was pared by 6 bases and J by 7 bases, with 16 bases between.

This clonotype came up a few times. This chain joins TRBV19 and TRBJ1-6; D unresolved. This CDR3 spans 12 amino acids. CDR1 and CDR2 from the germline V gene are LNHDA and SQIVND (reference sequence). V gave up 8 bases and J gave up 9 bases, with 11 bases separating them. Written as DNA, the CDR3 is TGTGCCAGTGCCCGGGGAACTTCACCCCTCCACTTT. As protein: CASARGTSPLHF. Filled out from reference TRBV19 and TRBJ1-6, the complete variable domain reads DGGITQSPKYLFRKEGQNVTLSCEQNLNHDAMYWYRQDPGQGLRLIYYSQIVNDFQKGDIAEGYSVSREKKESFPLTVTSAQKNPTAFYLCASARGTSPLHFGNGTRLTVT.

This clonotype showed up just a few times. The chain combines TRBV12-3 or TRBV12-4 with TRBJ2-5; TRBD2 aligns across 16 bases. This CDR3 has 14 amino acids. The V and J ends lost 7 bases and 9 bases, in that order; junction bases with no gene match: 5. CDR3 sequence reads: CASTTGLAGGAQYF. The DNA of the CDR3 is TGTGCCAGCACCACGGGACTAGCGGGAGGGGCCCAGTACTTC.

The DNA for the CDR3 is TGCAGTGCTAGAGCCTTAAGTTGGGGGCCCTACGAGCAGTACTTC. This encodes CSARALSWGPYEQYF. The gene calls are TRBV20-1 and TRBJ2-7; D is possibly TRBD1 (6 bases). The CDR3 runs to 15 residues. Per the germline V gene, CDR1 is DFQATT and CDR2 is SNEGSKA (reference sequence). Trimming stripped 1 base from V and 2 bases from J, with 15 bases between.

Many counts were recorded for this clonotype. The chain is built from TRBV28 and TRBJ1-1, with D unresolved. Per the germline V gene, CDR1 is MDHEN and CDR2 is SYDVKM. The CDR3 runs to 16 residues. V gave up 6 bases and J gave up 0 bases, with 17 bases separating them. CDR3 nucleotide sequence: TGTGCCAGCAGCCCGCCCTACCGGGAACTGAACACTGAAGCTTTCTTT. As protein: CASSPPYRELNTEAFF.